The 26 T cell receptor beta chains given below trace back to one sample, sequenced in a study of blood T cells in healthy people across ages. PCR was performed a second time for about 7 to 12 cycles using a sample-barcoded 5' primer and a J-beta primer mix. One entry per CDR3 protein, called by TCRdb with MiXCR from the 5' RACE reads. Of some 780,000 distinct CDR3 sequences detected, around 50% appear once; the ten largest clones hold about 26%. The specimen sequenced was blood. The receptors originated from a man in his forties or fifties in good health.

The chain joins TRBV11-2 to TRBJ1-6; TRBD1 agrees at 8 bases. CDR1 is SGHAT and CDR2 is FQNNGV in the germline V gene. The junction had 4 bases not matched to a gene; V was cut back by 3 bases and J by 0 bases. The CDR3 totals 17 residues. Here the CDR3 DNA reads TGTGCCAGCAGCTTTTCTGGACAGGGCTCCTATAATTCACCCCTCCACTTT. Amino acid sequence: CASSFSGQGSYNSPLHF.

The rearrangement links TRBV14 to TRBJ2-4; D is ambiguous. The J call could be wrong; TRBJ2-7 is a better fit for the DNA end. Looked up from germline, CDR1 is SGHDN and CDR2 is FVKESK. CDR3 length: 13 amino acids. Here the CDR3 reads CASSQESVDEQYF. DNA of the CDR3: TGTGCCAGCAGCCAAGAGTCAGTGGACGAGCAGTACTTC.

This clonotype was seen more than once but under ten times. J is TRBJ2-7 and V is TRBV7-2, with D hard to call. Looked up from germline, CDR1 is SGHTA and CDR2 is FQGNSA. The CDR3 has 12 amino acids. Trimming took off 2 bases at V and 5 bases at J, with 7 bases between the two ends. CDR3 loop: CASSLWVHEQYF. CDR3 sequence (DNA): TGTGCCAGCAGCTTATGGGTCCACGAGCAGTACTTC.

In the case of this clonotype: Germline is not matched at one junction end, which may reflect a read error. The rearrangement links TRBV5-1 to TRBJ1-1; 10 bases are a match to TRBD1. Germline values: CDR1 SGHRS, CDR2 YFSETQ. The CDR3 sequence is 16 residues long. CDR3 in amino acids: CTSSRETGGASTEAFF. The CDR3 nucleotides are TGCACCAGCAGCCGCGAGACAGGGGGCGCGAGCACTGAAGCTTTCTTT. Supplemented by reference TRBV5-1 and TRBJ1-1, the full variable domain reads KAGVTQTPRYLIKTRGQQVTLSCSPISGHRSVSWYQQTPGQGLQFLFEYFSETQRNKGNFPGRFSGRQFSNSRSEMNVSTLELGDSALYLCTSSRETGGASTEAFFGQGTRLTVV.

This clonotype was observed a few times. The chain carries TRBV11-2 and TRBJ2-1; 12 nucleotides align to TRBD2. The CDR3 sequence is 17 residues long. CDR1 SGHAT and CDR2 FQNNGV come from the germline V gene. V shed 4 bases, J shed 1 base, and the junction held 5 bases outside the gene matches. The CDR3 reads CASSSYGTSGSYNEQFF. CDR3 coding DNA: TGTGCCAGCAGCTCATACGGGACTAGCGGGTCCTACAATGAGCAGTTCTTC.

This clonotype was detected a few times. This sequence joins TRBV2 and TRBJ2-1, with D uncertain. The CDR3 extends over 14 amino acids. The germline V gene encodes CDR1 SNHLY and CDR2 FYNNEI. V gave up 7 bases and J gave up 1 base, with 11 bases separating them. CDR3 sequence reads: CASIVSTSYNEQFF. In nucleotides, the CDR3 is TGTGCCAGCATAGTCTCCACGTCCTACAATGAGCAGTTCTTC.

The chain recombines TRBV28 with TRBJ2-6; D gene unclear. This CDR3 is built from 15 residues. Germline V gene data show CDR1 as MDHEN and CDR2 as SYDVKM. The V gene lost 1 base and the J gene lost 4 bases, with 8 bases spanning the gap. This CDR3 reads CASSLFRPGANVLTF. Here the CDR3 DNA reads TGTGCCAGCAGTTTATTCCGTCCCGGGGCCAACGTCCTGACTTTC. The entire variable domain, with the rest obtained from reference TRBV28 and TRBJ2-6, is as follows: DVKVTQSSRYLVKRTGEKVFLECVQDMDHENMFWYRQDPGLGLRLIYFSYDVKMKEKGDIPEGYSVSREKKERFSLILESASTNQTSMYLCASSLFRPGANVLTFGAGSRLTVL.

This clonotype was recorded a few times. This chain connects TRBV11-3 to TRBJ1-4; tentatively, D is TRBD1 (6 bases). V gave up 5 bases and J gave up 5 bases, with 18 bases separating them. Germline CDR1 reads SGHNT; CDR2 reads YENEEA. The CDR3 totals 16 residues. CDR3 coding DNA: TGTGCCAGCAGCCCGCTTGGGGGGGGCGCGAATGAAAAACTGTTTTTT. It encodes CASSPLGGGANEKLFF.

The chain uses TRBV5-6 and TRBJ2-7; a possible D gene is TRBD1 (6 bases). The V and J ends lost 3 bases and 7 bases respectively, with 20 bases between them. CDR3 size: 15 residues. From germline, CDR1 is SGHDT and CDR2 YYEEEE. The CDR3: CASSWNNVGTSEQYF. For the CDR3, the DNA is TGTGCCAGCAGCTGGAATAACGTGGGGACATCAGAGCAGTACTTC.

This chain joins TRBV28 and TRBJ1-2; 9 bases map to TRBD1. The CDR3 contains 16 residues. CDR1 MDHEN and CDR2 SYDVKM come from the germline V gene. The junction had 9 bases not matched to a gene; V was cut back by 6 bases and J by 1 base. CDR3: CASSQTLGQGNYGYTF. The CDR3 DNA is TGTGCCAGCAGCCAAACTCTGGGACAGGGTAACTATGGCTACACCTTC.

The rearrangement links TRBV7-9 to TRBJ2-1, with D possibly TRBD1 on 6 matching bases. The ends were cut back, 3 bases at V and 8 bases at J, with 14 bases in the middle. Germline V gives CDR1 SEHNR, CDR2 FQNEAQ (reference sequence). The CDR3 spans 14 residues. The CDR3 DNA reads TGTGCCAGCAGCTTTGACAGGAAGGGTGATGAGCAGTTCTTC. It translates to CASSFDRKGDEQFF.

In this sample, this clonotype turned up once. This CDR3 reads CASSVSGTEPYGELFF. CDR3 in DNA: TGTGCCAGCAGCGTTTCCGGGACCGAACCCTACGGGGAGCTGTTTTTT. V usage is TRBV9 and J usage is TRBJ2-2; D possibly matches TRBD1 or TRBD2 (5 bases each). The CDR3 is made up of 16 amino acids. The germline V gene has CDR1 SGDLS and CDR2 YYNGEE. V lost 2 bases and J lost 7, with 18 bases in between.

This clonotype is a singleton in its sample. This chain connects TRBV5-5 to TRBJ2-5; D is possibly TRBD2 (5 bases). V dropped 4 bases and J dropped 4 bases, with 14 bases sitting between them. Per the germline V gene, CDR1 is SGHKS and CDR2 is YYEKEE (reference sequence). The CDR3 sequence is 14 residues long. CDR3 sequence reads: CASSLGSSSETQYF. CDR3 DNA sequence: TGTGCCAGCAGCCTAGGATCTAGCTCAGAGACCCAGTACTTC.

This chain uses TRBV6-5 with TRBJ1-1; 9 positions agree with TRBD1. Germline assignment: CDR1 MNHEY and CDR2 SVGAGI. This CDR3 spans 15 amino acids. V shed 4 bases and J 3 bases; nucleotides not matched to a gene: 6. CDR3 nucleotide sequence: TGTGCCAGCAGTTTTGGACAGGGGTCCTACACTGAAGCTTTCTTT. Its protein is CASSFGQGSYTEAFF.

The rearrangement uses TRBV18 and TRBJ1-5; a possible D gene is TRBD1 (5 bases). The CDR3 has 17 amino acids. Germline V gene lookup returns CDR1 KGHSH and CDR2 LQKENI. V lost 3 bases and J lost 3, with 18 bases in between. The CDR3 sequence: CASSPGRQAQVNQPQHF. The CDR3 bases are TGTGCCAGCTCACCCGGGCGACAAGCACAGGTCAATCAGCCCCAGCATTTT. The whole variable domain, remainder taken from reference TRBV18 and TRBJ1-5, is NAGVMQNPRHLVRRRGQEARLRCSPMKGHSHVYWYRQLPEEGLKFMVYLQKENIIDESGMPKERFSAEFPKEGPSILRIQQVVRGDSAAYFCASSPGRQAQVNQPQHFGDGTRLSIL.

The chain recombines TRBV7-9 with TRBJ2-3; 8 bases are shared with TRBD1. Trimming cost V 6 bases and J 2 bases; bases outside gene matches: 10. Germline CDR1 SEHNR, CDR2 FQNEAQ (reference sequence). The length of the CDR3 is 16 residues. The CDR3 DNA follows: TGTGCCAGCAGAAGAACCGGGACAGGCCTCACAGATACGCAGTATTTT. This encodes CASRRTGTGLTDTQYF.

A few counts support this clonotype. J is TRBJ2-2 and V is TRBV29-1; a possible D gene is TRBD2 (5 bases). Germline V gives CDR1 SQVTM, CDR2 ANQGSEA. Trimming pared 3 bases from V and 6 bases from J, leaving 11 bases between. The CDR3 extends over 13 amino acids. In DNA, the CDR3 is TGCAGCGTTGAGCCTAGCCAGGCCGGGGAGCTGTTTTTT. This codes for CSVEPSQAGELFF.

The chain links TRBV5-1 to TRBJ2-7; weak D call: TRBD1 (6 bases). From germline, CDR1 is SGHRS and CDR2 YFSETQ. The V gene lost 4 bases and the J gene lost 1 base, with 12 bases spanning the gap. This CDR3 has 14 amino acids. CDR3 amino acids: CASSPSTGSYEQYF. CDR3 in DNA: TGCGCCAGCAGCCCATCGACAGGATCCTACGAGCAGTACTTC.

This clonotype was counted a few times. V and J are TRBV4-2 and TRBJ2-1; weak D call: TRBD1 (6 bases). The CDR3 is 14 residues long. Trimming took 2 bases from V and 10 from J, leaving 15 bases between them. Germline-derived CDR1 and CDR2 are LGHNA and YNFKEQ. The DNA of the CDR3 is TGTGCCAGCAGCCAACCTCTCAGGGGACGGGAGCAGTTCTTC. It specifies CASSQPLRGREQFF.

V is TRBV3-1 and J is TRBJ2-5, with TRBD2 matching over 9 bases. V lost 4 bases and J lost 4; bases outside the gene matches: 4. The CDR3 length is 14 residues. Germline V gene sequence: CDR1 LGHDT, CDR2 YNNKEL (reference sequence). This CDR3 reads CASSPRGGPETQYF. Written as DNA, the CDR3 is TGTGCCAGCAGCCCGCGGGGGGGGCCAGAGACCCAGTACTTC.

The sample holds one count of this clonotype. The J gene is TRBJ2-5, the V gene TRBV7-2; no definite D call. Germline assignment: CDR1 SGHTA and CDR2 FQGNSA. Trimming removed 4 bases at V and 11 bases at J, with 26 bases between. The CDR3 has 16 residues. The CDR3 sequence is CASSSPTTTVVAEQYF. The CDR3 DNA sequence: TGTGCCAGCAGCTCCCCGACAACTACGGTGGTCGCGGAGCAGTACTTC. The variable domain in full, with the rest retrieved from reference TRBV7-2 and TRBJ2-5, is GAGVSQSPSNKVTEKGKDVELRCDPISGHTALYWYRQSLGQGLEFLIYFQGNSAPDKSGLPSDRFSAERTGGSVSTLTIQRTQQEDSAVYLCASSSPTTTVVAEQYFGPGTRLLVL.

The CDR3: CSARRARMMWQPQHF. In DNA form, the CDR3 reads TGCAGTGCTAGACGCGCCCGAATGATGTGGCAGCCCCAGCATTTT. The V gene is TRBV20-1, the J gene TRBJ1-5; D uncertain. The CDR3 runs 15 residues. The germline V gene encodes CDR1 DFQATT and CDR2 SNEGSKA (reference sequence). V was clipped by 2 bases and J by 7 bases, with 18 bases between them.

This clonotype was counted only a few times. The chain uses TRBV14 and TRBJ2-5; 7 bases agree with TRBD2. The CDR3 totals 16 residues. CDR1 and CDR2 (germline): SGHDN, FVKESK. V shed 0 bases, J shed 3 bases, and the junction held 7 bases outside the gene matches. The CDR3 sequence: CASSQDLGTTEETQYF. CDR3 nucleotide sequence: TGTGCCAGCAGCCAAGATCTCGGGACTACCGAAGAGACCCAGTACTTC.

The chain is built from TRBV7-3 and TRBJ2-1; the D is unclear. V was cut by 5 bases and J by 1 base, with 12 bases left in between. CDR1 and CDR2 from the germline V gene are SGHTA and FQGTGA. CDR3 length equals 15 residues. In nucleotides, the CDR3 is TGTGCCAGCAGCCTTACCCGAGATTCCTACAATGAGCAGTTCTTC. Translating it yields CASSLTRDSYNEQFF.

As DNA, the CDR3 is TGCGCCAGTGGGGGGCCCCAGCCCCAGCATTTT. Protein sequence: CASGGPQPQHF. This chain links TRBV10-2 with TRBJ1-5; D may be TRBD1 (6 bases). Germline loops: CDR1 WSHSY, CDR2 SAAADI. Between the trimmed V and J ends, which lost 9 bases and 7 bases, there was a span of 10 bases. The CDR3 length is 11 residues.

V and J are TRBV6-2 or TRBV6-3 and TRBJ2-4; D perhaps matches TRBD1 (5 bases). Germline V lookup: CDR1 MNHEY, CDR2 SVGEGT. The CDR3 covers 14 residues. Trimming cost V 2 bases and J 6 bases, with 11 bases left between them. CDR3 in amino acids: CASSYLETANIQYF. CDR3 DNA: TGTGCCAGCAGTTACCTAGAGACAGCAAACATTCAGTACTTC.